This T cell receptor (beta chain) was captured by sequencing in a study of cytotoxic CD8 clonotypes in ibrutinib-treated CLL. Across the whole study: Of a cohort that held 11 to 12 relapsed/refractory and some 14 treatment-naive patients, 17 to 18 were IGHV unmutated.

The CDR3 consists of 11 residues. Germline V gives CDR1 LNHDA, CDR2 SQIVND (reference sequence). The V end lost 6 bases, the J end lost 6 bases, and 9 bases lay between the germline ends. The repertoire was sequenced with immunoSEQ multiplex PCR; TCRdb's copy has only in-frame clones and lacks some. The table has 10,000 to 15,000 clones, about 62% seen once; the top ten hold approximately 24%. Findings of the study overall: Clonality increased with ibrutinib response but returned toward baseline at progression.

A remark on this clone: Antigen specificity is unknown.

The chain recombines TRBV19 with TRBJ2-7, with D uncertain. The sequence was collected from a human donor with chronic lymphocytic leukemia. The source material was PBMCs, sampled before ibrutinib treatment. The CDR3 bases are TGTGCCAGTAGACGAGAATCCGAGCAGTACTTC. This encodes CASRRESEQYF.